The clone carrying this T cell receptor (beta chain) was seen a few times. Antigen specificity is unknown. The sequencing template was cDNA reverse transcribed from extracted RNA. Clones were sequenced by immunoSEQ multiplex PCR, and TCRdb holds only the in-frame ones, with some missing. Of under 250,000 clones in the sample, approximately 70% are singletons; the top ten hold roughly 1.2%. The data were obtained in a study of CD8+ T cells in alopecia areata. Study conclusions and caveats: Scalp clonality and expanded CD8+ clones among the top 100 fell significantly with tofacitinib. Clonality was higher in lesional than normal scalp, especially in alopecia totalis/universalis.

Treatment described: oral pan-JAK inhibitor, 5-10 mg twice daily. The CDR3 has 10 amino acids. In germline, CDR1 is GTSNPN, CDR2 SVGIG (reference sequence). V lost 8 bases and J lost 2, with 6 bases in between. The genes are TRBV30 and TRBJ1-1; D is ambiguous. This sequence was found in a human donor with alopecia areata. The starting material was CD4+ T cells sorted from blood, obtained between weeks 43 and 45, from a patient treated with tofacitinib. The CDR3 reads CAGYNTEAFF. In DNA form, the CDR3 reads TGTGCCGGCTATAACACTGAAGCTTTCTTT.